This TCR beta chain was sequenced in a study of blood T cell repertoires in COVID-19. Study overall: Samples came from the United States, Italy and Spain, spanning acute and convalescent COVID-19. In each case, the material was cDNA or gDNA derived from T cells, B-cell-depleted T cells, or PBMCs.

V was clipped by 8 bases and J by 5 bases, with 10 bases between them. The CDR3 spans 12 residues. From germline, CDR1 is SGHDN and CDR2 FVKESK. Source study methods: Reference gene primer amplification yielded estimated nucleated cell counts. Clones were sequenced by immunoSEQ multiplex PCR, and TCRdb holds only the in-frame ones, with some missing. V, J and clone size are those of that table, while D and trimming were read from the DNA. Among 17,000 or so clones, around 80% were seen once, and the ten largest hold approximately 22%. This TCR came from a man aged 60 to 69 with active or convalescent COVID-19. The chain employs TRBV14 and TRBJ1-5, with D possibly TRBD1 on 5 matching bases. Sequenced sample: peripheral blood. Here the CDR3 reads CASRLGDQPQHF. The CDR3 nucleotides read TGTGCCAGCCGTTTAGGGGATCAGCCCCAGCATTTT.